This entry lists 14 T cell receptor beta chains sequenced from one sample in a study of blood T cell repertoires in COVID-19. Clones were sequenced by immunoSEQ multiplex PCR, and TCRdb holds only the in-frame ones, with some missing. The sample shows just over 80,000 clones, approximately 81% of them seen only once. The specimen was peripheral blood. The receptors were sampled from a man of 80 years or more with acute or convalescent COVID-19.

The chain links TRBV11-2 to TRBJ1-5; D unresolved. In germline, CDR1 is SGHAT, CDR2 FQNNGV. V lost 1 base, J lost 4 bases, and 5 bases lay in between. The CDR3 consists of 13 residues. The CDR3 DNA reads as TGTGCCAGCAGCTTAGCCCGGAATCAGCCCCAGCATTTT. Encoded protein: CASSLARNQPQHF.

This rearrangement joins TRBV11-2 to TRBJ2-1, with 9 bases fitting TRBD2. CDR1 and CDR2 (germline): SGHAT, FQNNGV. The CDR3 extends over 15 amino acids. The ends lost 3 bases at V and 5 bases at J; junction bases unmatched: 5. The CDR3 here is CASSFETSGHNEQFF. DNA of the CDR3: TGTGCCAGCAGCTTTGAGACTAGCGGTCACAATGAGCAGTTCTTC.

This chain connects TRBV7-3 to TRBJ1-6; maybe TRBD1 (5 bases). Germline CDR1 SGHTA, CDR2 FQGTGA. The CDR3 is made up of 13 amino acids. Trimming pared 5 bases from V and 7 bases from J, leaving 9 bases between. CDR3 nucleotides: TGTGCCAGCAGCCTAGGGGCGAATTCACCCCTCCACTTT. Translated: CASSLGANSPLHF.

J is TRBJ2-6 and V is TRBV7-2, with 8 bases that match TRBD1. Per the germline V gene, CDR1 is SGHTA and CDR2 is FQGNSA. The CDR3 covers 16 residues. The trim removed 5 bases at V and 2 bases at J, leaving 5 bases unmatched. The CDR3 bases are TGTGCCAGCAGCACGCGGACAGGGACTGGGGCCAACGTCCTGACTTTC. Protein sequence: CASSTRTGTGANVLTF.

This chain joins TRBV28 and TRBJ2-3; 7 nucleotides agree with TRBD2. The CDR3 consists of 11 residues. V was pared by 6 bases and J by 7 bases, with 1 base of the junction left unmatched. Looked up from germline, CDR1 is MDHEN and CDR2 is SYDVKM. CDR3 DNA sequence: TGTGCCAGCAGACTAGCGAATACGCAGTATTTT. Its protein product is CASRLANTQYF.

V usage is TRBV27 and J usage is TRBJ2-7, with D perhaps TRBD2 (6 bases). The CDR3 contains 14 residues. From germline, CDR1 is MNHEY and CDR2 SMNVEV (reference sequence). The V end lost 4 bases, the J end lost 3 bases, and 13 bases lay between the germline ends. The CDR3 DNA reads as TGTGCCAGCAGTTCGGGACTGGATTTCTACGAGCAGTACTTC. Translated, it gives CASSSGLDFYEQYF.

The gene calls are TRBV4-1 and TRBJ2-7, with 9 positions matching TRBD1. V gave up 5 bases and J gave up 3 bases; unmatched junction bases: 8. Germline V gives CDR1 MGHRA, CDR2 YSYEKL. The CDR3 runs to 15 residues. CDR3 region: CASSSRDRALYEQYF. The CDR3 nucleotides are TGCGCCAGCAGCTCCCGGGACAGGGCCCTCTACGAGCAGTACTTC.

The V call is TRBV6-5, the J call TRBJ2-2; 9 bases agree with TRBD1. J lost 6 bases, V lost 4 bases, and 9 bases had no gene match. The CDR3 extends over 16 amino acids. The germline V gene encodes CDR1 MNHEY and CDR2 SVGAGI. CDR3 in amino acids: CASSSTGTGRPGELFF. The DNA for the CDR3 is TGTGCCAGCAGTTCCACCGGGACAGGGCGTCCCGGGGAGCTGTTTTTT.

The genes are TRBV19 and TRBJ2-6; tentatively, D is TRBD1 (6 bases). CDR3 length: 18 amino acids. The germline V gene has CDR1 LNHDA and CDR2 SQIVND (reference sequence). V shed 7 bases and J shed 0 bases, with 19 bases lying between them. The CDR3 DNA reads as TGTGCCAGTACCCGACAGGCCGCCCTCCACTCTGGGGCCAACGTCCTGACTTTC. It encodes CASTRQAALHSGANVLTF.

The chain links TRBV11-2 to TRBJ2-7; 7 nucleotides match TRBD1. From germline, CDR1 is SGHAT and CDR2 FQNNGV. The V segment lost 5 bases and the J segment 3 bases; nucleotides outside the gene matches: 7. The CDR3 has 14 residues. As DNA, the CDR3 is TGTGCCAGCAGCGCCGACAGGGATGGCTACGAGCAGTACTTC. Translated, it gives CASSADRDGYEQYF.

The genes are TRBV5-1 and TRBJ1-5, with D possibly being TRBD1 (6 bases). CDR3 length equals 14 residues. CDR1 and CDR2 from the germline V gene are SGHRS and YFSETQ. The germline V and J ends were trimmed by 4 bases and 6 bases, with 14 bases remaining between them. In nucleotides, the CDR3 is TGCGCCAGCAGCGTACAGGGAATTGGTCAGCCCCAGCATTTT. Translating gives CASSVQGIGQPQHF.

The genes are TRBV29-1 and TRBJ2-1; D gene ambiguous. Between the trimmed V and J ends, which lost 4 bases and 1 base, there was a span of 8 bases. The V gene's germline CDR1 is SQVTM and CDR2 ANQGSEA. This CDR3 region has 13 residues. The CDR3 loop is CSVVWLSYNEQFF. In DNA form, the CDR3 reads TGCAGCGTTGTATGGCTTTCCTACAATGAGCAGTTCTTC.

This clone appeared once. CDR3 DNA: TGCGCCAGCAGCTTAGACAGGGGCGGGGAGCTGTTTTTT. It is translated as CASSLDRGGELFF. This chain connects TRBV5-1 to TRBJ2-2, with 8 positions matching TRBD1. V gave up 2 bases and J gave up 7 bases; unmatched junction bases: 1. The CDR3 runs 13 residues. CDR1 and CDR2 (germline): SGHRS, YFSETQ.

The V gene is TRBV5-1, the J gene TRBJ2-5; TRBD1 agrees at 9 bases. CDR1 is SGHRS and CDR2 is YFSETQ in the germline V gene. The CDR3 is made up of 14 amino acids. V shed 4 bases and J 5 bases; nucleotides not matched to a gene: 6. The CDR3 coding sequence is TGCGCCAGCAGCAAAGGGACAGGGCGGGAGACCCAGTACTTC. It encodes CASSKGTGRETQYF.